The table lists the clone carrying this T cell receptor (beta chain) with a few counts. Deletions cut 3 bases from V and 1 base from J, with 12 bases between. This CDR3 is 14 amino acids long. Germline values: CDR1 DFQATT, CDR2 SNEGSKA (reference sequence). The data were obtained in a study of T-cell memory formation after mild COVID-19. TCRdb reprocessed the 5' RACE reads via MiXCR and lists one record per CDR3 protein. Found here are fewer than 200,000 distinct CDR3 sequences, less than 20% of them singletons; the top ten hold roughly 4%. This sequence originates from a man between 18 and 35 years old who had mild COVID-19 (a few samples of this study predate the infection). Cell type and time point are not known. Sequencing was done on a sample of PBMCs or a T cell subset sorted from them (not recorded which). The genes are TRBV20-1 and TRBJ1-1; D call uncertain. The DNA of the CDR3 is TGCAGTGCTAGGCATAACCCCGGGAACACTGAAGCTTTCTTT. Protein: CSARHNPGNTEAFF.